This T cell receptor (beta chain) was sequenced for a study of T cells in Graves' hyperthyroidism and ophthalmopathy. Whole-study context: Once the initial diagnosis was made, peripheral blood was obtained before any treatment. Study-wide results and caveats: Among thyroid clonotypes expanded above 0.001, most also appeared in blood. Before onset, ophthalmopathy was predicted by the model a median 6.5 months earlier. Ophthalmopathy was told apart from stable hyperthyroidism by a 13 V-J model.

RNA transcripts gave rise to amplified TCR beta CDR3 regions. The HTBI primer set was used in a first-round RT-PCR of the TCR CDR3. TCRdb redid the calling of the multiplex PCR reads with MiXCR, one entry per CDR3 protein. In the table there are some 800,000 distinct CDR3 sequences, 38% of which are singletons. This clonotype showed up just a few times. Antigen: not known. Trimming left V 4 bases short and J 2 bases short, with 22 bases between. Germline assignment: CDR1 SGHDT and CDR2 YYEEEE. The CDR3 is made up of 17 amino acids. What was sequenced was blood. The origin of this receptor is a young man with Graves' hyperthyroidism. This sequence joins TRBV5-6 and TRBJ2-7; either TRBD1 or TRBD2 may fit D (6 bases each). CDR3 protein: CASSAQGVGGRTYEQYF. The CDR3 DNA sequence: TGTGCCAGCAGCGCACAGGGTGTGGGGGGTAGGACCTACGAGCAGTACTTC.